Listed below are T cell receptor beta chains from one sample, sequenced in a study of neurological immune-mediated disorders. TCRdb re-called the 5' RACE reads through MiXCR, storing one row per CDR3 protein. The sample shows tens of thousands of distinct CDR3 sequences, roughly 7.3% of them seen only once. The sequenced sample was PBMCs. The receptor set was obtained from a woman aged 35 to 49 in good health. Both conserved end residues are part of each CDR3. Fields, in order: D gene, V gene, J gene, clone size, CDR3 protein, CDR3 DNA. D genes are given only for firm matches. Clone size is given for some rows only: seen once, a few or many times, or a class if the clone is expanded.

>TRBD1|TRBV12-3/TRBV12-4|TRBJ1-1|many
CASTQWEGGANTEAFF
TGTGCCAGCACCCAATGGGAAGGGGGCGCGAACACTGAAGCTTTCTTT
>-|TRBV20-1|TRBJ2-3|many
CSASTRERGLTDTQYF
TGCAGTGCTAGCACGAGAGAAAGAGGGCTCACAGATACGCAGTATTTT
>-|TRBV11-2|TRBJ2-1|many
CASSLGGNYNEQFF
TGTGCCAGCAGCTTGGGCGGGAACTACAATGAGCAGTTCTTC
>-|TRBV19|TRBJ2-2|few
CASSKSPEAGELFF
TGTGCCAGTAGTAAGAGCCCTGAGGCCGGGGAGCTGTTTTTT
>-|TRBV18|TRBJ2-5|many
CASSRSREETQYF
TGTGCCAGCTCACGGTCTAGGGAAGAGACCCAGTACTTC
>TRBD2|TRBV3-1|TRBJ2-1|many
CASSQASGRAVEQFF
TGTGCCAGCAGCCAAGCTAGCGGGAGGGCAGTTGAGCAGTTCTTC
>-|TRBV7-8|TRBJ2-6|few
CASSLGRVTGANVLTF
TGTGCCAGCAGCCTTGGCAGGGTCACTGGGGCCAACGTCCTGACTTTC
>-|TRBV24-1|TRBJ1-1|many
CATSQAGREGEAFF
TGTGCCACCAGCCAAGCCGGGCGTGAAGGGGAAGCTTTCTTT
>-|TRBV5-1|TRBJ1-5|many
CASSLDGGNQPQHF
TGCGCCAGCAGCTTGGATGGAGGAAATCAGCCCCAGCATTTT
>TRBD1|TRBV5-1|TRBJ1-1|medium-sized
CASRGARDRGFSWVGTEAFF
TGCGCCAGCAGAGGGGCGCGGGACAGGGGGTTTTCTTGGGTGGGCACTGAAGCTTTCTTT
>-|TRBV29-1|TRBJ2-7|many
CSVLRGWEQYF
TGCAGCGTTCTGAGGGGCTGGGAGCAGTACTTC
>-|TRBV2|TRBJ2-1|many
CASGYGGSGNEQFF
TGTGCCAGTGGGTACGGGGGCTCGGGGAATGAGCAGTTCTTC
>TRBD2|TRBV2|TRBJ2-5|many
CASSGTSGSPVKETQYF
TGTGCCAGCAGCGGGACTAGCGGGAGCCCAGTAAAAGAGACCCAGTACTTC
>TRBD1|TRBV7-8|TRBJ1-1|many
CASSLGGQGAETEAFF
TGTGCCAGCAGCTTGGGGGGACAGGGGGCAGAAACTGAAGCTTTCTTT
>-|TRBV10-3|TRBJ1-1|-
CAISESEPNTEAFF
TGTGCCATCAGTGAGTCCGAGCCGAACACTGAAGCTTTCTTT
>-|TRBV3-1|TRBJ2-7|many
CASSQEPLVLSSYEQYF
TGTGCCAGCAGCCAAGAACCCCTTGTGTTAAGCTCCTACGAGCAGTACTTC
>-|TRBV5-1|TRBJ1-4|many
CASSSALLGEKLFF
TGCGCCAGCAGTTCGGCGCTCTTGGGGGAAAAACTGTTTTTT
>-|TRBV12-3/TRBV12-4|TRBJ2-7|-
CASSLVIAVPYEQYF
TGCGCCAGCAGTTTAGTAATTGCGGTGCCCTACGAGCAGTACTTC
>-|TRBV5-1|TRBJ2-1|many
CASSSATGPLYNEQFF
TGCGCCAGCAGCTCCGCCACAGGGCCCCTTTACAATGAGCAGTTCTTC